The 16 T cell receptor beta chains below were found in one sample sequenced in a study of T cell clonotyping in hematopoietic cell transplantation. Produced via immunoSEQ multiplex PCR; TCRdb's table is partial and in-frame only. This sample yields 5,500 to 7,500 clones, of which about 77% are seen a single time; 30% to 35% belongs to the top ten. This material consisted of PBMCs, taken 100 days after allogeneic stem cell transplant. These receptors came from a female patient aged 25-40 years who had an allogeneic stem cell transplant, so the T cells may come from the graft donor. Some clones in this sample may be carry-over from other donors' samples.

This clone was picked up one time. The CDR3 DNA is TGTGCCAGCGGTGGACTCCAATCTGGCGAGCAGTACTTC. Its protein product is CASGGLQSGEQYF. The rearrangement links TRBV2 to TRBJ2-7, with D perhaps TRBD2 (5 bases). Germline lookup yields CDR1 SNHLY and CDR2 FYNNEI. CDR3 length: 13 amino acids. V was trimmed by 8 bases and J by 6 bases, leaving 17 bases between them.

J is TRBJ2-7 and V is TRBV7-2; D uncertain. The germline gives CDR1 SGHTA, CDR2 FQGNSA. Trimming left V 3 bases short and J 1 base short, with 1 base between. This CDR3 contains 11 residues. In nucleotides, the CDR3 is TGTGCCAGCAGCTTGTCCTACGAGCAGTACTTC. Protein: CASSLSYEQYF.

CDR3 in DNA: TGTGCCAGCAGCTTAGCGACGGACTATGGCTACACCTTC. It translates to CASSLATDYGYTF. The V gene is TRBV7-2, the J gene TRBJ1-2; D not certain. V lost 0 bases, J lost 3 bases, and 5 bases lay in between. Germline lookup yields CDR1 SGHTA and CDR2 FQGNSA. The CDR3 runs to 13 residues.

V is TRBV5-1 and J is TRBJ2-3; D unresolved. Germline V gives CDR1 SGHRS, CDR2 YFSETQ. This CDR3 has 14 residues. V gave up 2 bases and J gave up 0 bases, with 7 bases separating them. The DNA for the CDR3 is TGCGCCAGCAGCTTTTTGGGTAGCACAGATACGCAGTATTTT. It codes for CASSFLGSTDTQYF.

The chain couples TRBV7-9 to TRBJ1-1; the D gene is possibly TRBD1 (5 bases). The V gene lost 3 bases and the J gene lost 0 bases, with 11 bases spanning the gap. The CDR3 runs 15 residues. CDR1 is SEHNR, CDR2 FQNEAQ, per germline (reference sequence). The CDR3 sequence is CASSFITGMNTEAFF. The CDR3 coding sequence is TGTGCCAGCAGCTTTATCACAGGCATGAACACTGAAGCTTTCTTT.

This chain joins TRBV7-2 and TRBJ2-7; 13 bases fit TRBD2. Germline assignment: CDR1 SGHTA and CDR2 FQGNSA. The junction had 6 bases not matched to a gene; V was cut back by 4 bases and J by 6 bases. The CDR3 spans 15 residues. CDR3 nucleotide sequence: TGTGCCAGCAGCTCGGTTGGGACTAGCGGGGCCGAGCAGTACTTC. Amino acids: CASSSVGTSGAEQYF.

This sequence joins TRBV15 and TRBJ1-1; the D is unclear. V gave up 0 bases and J gave up 5 bases, with 7 bases separating them. Germline V lookup: CDR1 LNHNV, CDR2 YYDKDF (reference sequence). The CDR3 sequence is 13 residues long. DNA of the CDR3: TGTGCCACCAGCAGAGACAGGACGACTGAAGCTTTCTTT. Protein product: CATSRDRTTEAFF.

This clone occurred a few times. V gene TRBV29-1 combines with J gene TRBJ1-1; D gene uncertain. V lost 5 bases and J lost 0, with 10 bases in between. Germline CDR1 SQVTM, CDR2 ANQGSEA. This CDR3 is built from 13 residues. CDR3 nucleotides: TGCAGCGTTCCAGGTCTTCTGAACACTGAAGCTTTCTTT. Translation gives CSVPGLLNTEAFF. Looking up the rest from reference TRBV29-1 and TRBJ1-1 gives the full variable domain: SAVISQKPSRDICQRGTSLTIQCQVDSQVTMMFWYRQQPGQSLTLIATANQGSEATYESGFVIDKFPISRPNLTFSTLTVSNMSPEDSSIYLCSVPGLLNTEAFFGQGTRLTVV.

V usage is TRBV20-1 and J usage is TRBJ2-7; D is ambiguous. The CDR3 length is 11 residues. Trimming pared 7 bases from V and 6 bases from J, leaving 13 bases between. CDR1 and CDR2 (germline): DFQATT, SNEGSKA (reference sequence). CDR3 loop: CSGQQVGEQYF. CDR3 coding DNA: TGCAGTGGGCAGCAGGTCGGCGAGCAGTACTTC.

J is TRBJ2-4 and V is TRBV2, with 9 bases identical to TRBD1. CDR3 length equals 14 residues. CDR1 SNHLY and CDR2 FYNNEI come from the germline V gene. With V trimmed by 8 bases and J by 2 bases, 4 bases remained unmatched. The CDR3 loop is CASLGQGTKNIQYF. The CDR3 DNA sequence: TGTGCCAGCCTTGGACAGGGGACCAAAAACATTCAGTACTTC.

This clone was picked up one time. A read error may account for a junction end that differs from germline. The chain uses TRBV7-7 and TRBJ2-1, with TRBD2 identical over 12 bases. The CDR3 covers 14 residues. The germline V gene has CDR1 SSHAT and CDR2 FNYEAQ (reference sequence). The CDR3 DNA sequence: TGTGCTAGCAGCCGACTAGCGGGGGACAATGAGCAGTTCTTC. Translation: CASSRLAGDNEQFF.

The table lists this clone with a count of one. The chain joins TRBV7-2 to TRBJ2-5; TRBD2 aligns across 11 bases. Germline CDR1 and CDR2: SGHTA and FQGNSA. The CDR3 contains 17 residues. V shed 5 bases and J 0 bases; nucleotides not matched to a gene: 8. The CDR3 DNA sequence: TGTGCCAGCAGCGTAGGGGTGACTAGCGGGGACCAAGAGACCCAGTACTTC. Translating it yields CASSVGVTSGDQETQYF.

This clone has just a few counts. The V call is TRBV7-9, the J call TRBJ1-6; D is unresolved. The germline V and J ends were trimmed by 8 bases and 5 bases, with 13 bases remaining between them. CDR3 length: 14 residues. The germline gives CDR1 SEHNR, CDR2 FQNEAQ (reference sequence). CDR3 protein: CASAPDADNSPLHF. DNA for the CDR3: TGTGCCAGCGCTCCGGACGCAGATAATTCACCCCTCCACTTT.

The V call is TRBV30, the J call TRBJ2-1, with D maybe TRBD1 (6 bases). The germline CDR1 and CDR2 sequences are GTSNPN and SVGIG (reference sequence). Trimming removed 8 bases from V and 8 bases from J, with 25 bases in between. The CDR3 is 15 amino acids. CDR3: CAGTFINTLNYEQFF. DNA for the CDR3: TGTGCCGGGACATTCATCAACACCCTCAACTATGAGCAGTTCTTC. The full variable domain, its missing parts supplied by reference TRBV30 and TRBJ2-1, is SQTIHQWPATLVQPVGSPLSLECTVEGTSNPNLYWYRQAAGRGLQLLFYSVGIGQISSEVPQNLSASRPQDRQFILSSKKLLLSDSGFYLCAGTFINTLNYEQFFGPGTRLTVL.

V is TRBV11-3 and J is TRBJ1-2; a possible D gene is TRBD1 (6 bases). V was shortened by 7 bases and J by 1 base, with 16 bases between the two germline ends. The CDR3 loop spans 15 amino acids. Germline assignment: CDR1 SGHNT and CDR2 YENEEA. CDR3 region: CASTISGDNNYGYTF. Written as DNA, the CDR3 is TGTGCCAGCACCATTTCAGGGGACAATAACTATGGCTACACCTTC.

The V call is TRBV5-5, the J call TRBJ2-7; the D is unclear. Trimming pared 0 bases from V and 0 bases from J, leaving 7 bases between. The length of the CDR3 is 14 residues. Germline V lookup: CDR1 SGHKS, CDR2 YYEKEE (reference sequence). CDR3 bases: TGTGCCAGCAGCTTGGCAGCAGGCTCCTACGAGCAGTACTTC. Its protein product is CASSLAAGSYEQYF.